These T cell receptor beta chains were read from a single sample in a study of T-cell reconstitution after alpha-beta-depleted transplantation in children. TCRdb re-analysed the PCR reads in MiXCR, keeping a single row per CDR3 protein. The table includes hundreds of thousands of distinct CDR3 sequences, approximately 17% detected once. The sample consisted of PBMCs, mostly from graft donor cells, taken 360 days after TCRalphabeta/CD19-depleted stem cell transplant. Receptors originate from a male patient between 2 and 10 years old who had a stem cell transplant for acute lymphoblastic leukemia, so the T cells may come from the graft donor. The CDR3 runs from the conserved cysteine through the conserved F or W. D genes are given only for firm matches. The listing skips clone size in some rows; elsewhere it reads once, few, many or a size class.

d_call j_call clone_size v_call cdr3_length cdr3_nt cdr3_aa
NA TRBJ1-1 many TRBV5-1 13 TGCGCCAGCAGCTTGGGATGGAACACTGAAGCTTTCTTT CASSLGWNTEAFF
NA TRBJ1-5 few TRBV18 17 TGTGCCAGCTCACCACAAACAGACGTTTTCGGAGTTCAGCCCCAGCATTTT CASSPQTDVFGVQPQHF
TRBD1 TRBJ1-1 NA TRBV11-2 19 TGTGCCAGCAGCTTAGAGATAACCTACAGGGGAGAGATGGACACTGAAGCTTTCTTT CASSLEITYRGEMDTEAFF
TRBD1 TRBJ1-2 few TRBV12-3/TRBV12-4 15 TGTGCCAGCAGTTTAGGGACAGGGTTATTGTATGGCTACACCTTC CASSLGTGLLYGYTF
NA TRBJ2-5 few TRBV24-1 12 TGTGCCACCAGTGATTCAGGGGAGACCCAGTACTTC CATSDSGETQYF
NA TRBJ2-2 NA TRBV15 15 TGTGCCACCAGCTCCCGGACGGGGAACACCGGGGAGCTGTTTTTT CATSSRTGNTGELFF
TRBD1 TRBJ1-3 NA TRBV5-8 14 TGTGCCAGCAGGTTGGACAGGGCTGGAAACACCATATATTTT CASRLDRAGNTIYF
NA TRBJ2-2 NA TRBV5-1 18 TGCGCCAGCAGCTTAGCCTCCGGGCCCCGCGCTAACACCGGGGAGCTGTTTTTT CASSLASGPRANTGELFF
TRBD1 TRBJ1-5 NA TRBV12-3/TRBV12-4 16 TGTGCCAGCAGTTTCAATTCCGGGACAGGGGGGCAGCCCCAGCATTTT CASSFNSGTGGQPQHF
TRBD2 TRBJ2-7 NA TRBV11-2 15 TGTGCCAGCAGCCTCGAGGGACTAGGCCACTACGAGCAGTACTTC CASSLEGLGHYEQYF
TRBD1 TRBJ1-1 NA TRBV7-9 13 TGTGCCAGCAGCGCCGACAGGGGGCTGGAAGCTTTCTTT CASSADRGLEAFF
NA TRBJ2-1 NA TRBV7-2 15 TGTGCCAGCAGCACAGAGGCCAGATCCTACAATGAGCAGTTCTTC CASSTEARSYNEQFF
TRBD1 TRBJ1-2 NA TRBV7-9 14 TGTGCCAGCAGCTGGACAGGGAAAGCTTATGGCTACACCTTC CASSWTGKAYGYTF
NA TRBJ2-7 many TRBV10-3 11 TGTGCCATCAGTGGTAGCTACGAGCAGTACTTC CAISGSYEQYF
NA TRBJ2-7 NA TRBV7-9 12 TGTGCCAGCAGCGCTCGTCCCTACGAGCAGTACTTC CASSARPYEQYF
NA TRBJ2-7 NA TRBV4-1 15 TGCGCCAGCAGCCCCGGTTTACAGCGAGGGTCCGAGCAGTACTTC CASSPGLQRGSEQYF
TRBD1 TRBJ2-5 few TRBV5-1 16 TGCGCCAGCAGCAATCCAGGGGGCGCCCCGGGAGAGACCCAGTACTTC CASSNPGGAPGETQYF
TRBD2 TRBJ2-1 few TRBV6-2/TRBV6-3 18 TGTGCCAGCAGTTCCATTCCCCTACTAGCGGGAGGGCCATATGAGCAGTTCTTC CASSSIPLLAGGPYEQFF
NA TRBJ2-7 few TRBV4-3 14 TGCGCCAGCAGCCATCGGCTGGGATCGGACGAGCAGTACTTC CASSHRLGSDEQYF
NA TRBJ2-7 few TRBV27 13 TGTGCCAGCAGACCAACCGGGACCCGGGAGCAGTACTTC CASRPTGTREQYF
NA TRBJ2-1 many TRBV29-1 16 TGCAGCGTTGAAGCCGGACGGCCCCTATCCTACAATGAGCAGTTCTTC CSVEAGRPLSYNEQFF
NA TRBJ1-1 NA TRBV7-2 16 TGTGCCAGCAGCTTCCCGAGCGGACGGCTGAACACTGAAGCTTTCTTT CASSFPSGRLNTEAFF
TRBD1 TRBJ2-5 few TRBV25-1 15 TGTGCCAGCAGTGGGCCGGGACAGCGGAAAGAGACCCAGTACTTC CASSGPGQRKETQYF
TRBD1 TRBJ2-1 NA TRBV5-1 16 TGCGCCAGCAGCTTGCAGGGGGCGAACCCGTACAATGAGCAGTTCTTC CASSLQGANPYNEQFF
TRBD2 TRBJ2-7 NA TRBV2 13 TGTGCCAGCGTTCTAGCGGGAAGGAACGAGCAGTACTTC CASVLAGRNEQYF
NA TRBJ2-2 few TRBV18 18 TGTGCCAGCTCACCACAATTTCCGGGACACCTGAACACCGGGGAGCTGTTTTTT CASSPQFPGHLNTGELFF
NA TRBJ1-5 many TRBV9 13 TGTGCCAGCAGCGTAGATGGTAATCAGCCCCAGCATTTT CASSVDGNQPQHF
TRBD1 TRBJ1-4 few TRBV20-1 18 TGCAGTGCTTGCCCTCGCACGGACAGGGGAACAACTAATGAAAAACTGTTTTTT CSACPRTDRGTTNEKLFF
TRBD1 TRBJ1-2 NA TRBV12-3/TRBV12-4 15 TGTGCCAGCAGTCAGACAGGGGGTGGGGATATTTACTACACCTTC CASSQTGGGDIYYTF
NA TRBJ2-5 NA TRBV12-3/TRBV12-4 13 TGTGCCAGCAGGCAAACTAGTGGAGAGACCCAGTACTTC CASRQTSGETQYF
NA TRBJ2-7 NA TRBV6-1 15 TGTGCCAGCAGTGAACGGGACATGATCACCTACGAGCAGTACTTC CASSERDMITYEQYF
TRBD2 TRBJ2-1 many TRBV20-1 14 TGCAGTGCTTCGCTAGCGGGGGTTTACAATGAGCAGTTCTTC CSASLAGVYNEQFF
TRBD2 TRBJ2-3 many TRBV5-1 15 TGCGCCAGCAGCTTGGGGCTAGCGGACACAGATACGCAGTATTTT CASSLGLADTDTQYF
NA TRBJ1-2 NA TRBV12-3/TRBV12-4 16 TGTGCCAGCAGCCCCCCACTACGAATGGAAAACTATGGCTACACCTTC CASSPPLRMENYGYTF
NA TRBJ2-7 NA TRBV28 14 TGTGCCAGCAGCATTCCGGGACTTACCTACGAGCAGTACTTC CASSIPGLTYEQYF
NA TRBJ2-1 NA TRBV29-1 12 TGCAGCCCAATCGAGTGGATTGATGAGCAGTTCTTC CSPIEWIDEQFF
TRBD1 TRBJ1-2 NA TRBV7-9 17 TGTGCCAGCAGCCTCCGGGACAGGGGCCTTCCCAACTATGGCTACACCTTC CASSLRDRGLPNYGYTF